Following are 15 T cell receptor beta chains from one sample sequenced in a study of B cell selection in AIRE deficiency. Regulatory T cells were sorted as CD4+CD25hiCD127low/negative cells. Here immunoSEQ multiplex PCR was the method, and the copy in TCRdb shows in-frame clones only, minus some. The sample includes approximately 22,000 clones, about 93% seen only once; the top ten take approximately 1.4%. Sequenced material: CD4+CD25+ Tregs sorted from PBMCs. All receptors come from a human donor in good health.

This sequence joins TRBV7-2 and TRBJ1-2; weak D call: TRBD1 (6 bases). In germline, CDR1 is SGHTA, CDR2 FQGNSA. The CDR3 loop spans 15 amino acids. Trimming pared 1 base from V and 3 bases from J, leaving 12 bases between. The CDR3 loop reads CASSLGGAQDYGYTF. In DNA, the CDR3 is TGTGCCAGCAGCTTAGGGGGGGCGCAGGACTATGGCTACACCTTC. Looking up the rest from reference TRBV7-2 and TRBJ1-2 gives the full variable domain: GAGVSQSPSNKVTEKGKDVELRCDPISGHTALYWYRQSLGQGLEFLIYFQGNSAPDKSGLPSDRFSAERTGGSVSTLTIQRTQQEDSAVYLCASSLGGAQDYGYTFGSGTRLTVV.

J is TRBJ2-1 and V is TRBV5-4; D unclear. Between the trimmed V and J ends, which lost 0 bases and 9 bases, there was a span of 10 bases. Germline-derived CDR1 and CDR2 are SGHNT and YYREEE (reference sequence). CDR3 length: 13 residues. The CDR3 DNA is TGTGCCAGCAGCTTGGTTAGCCCGGCTGAGCAGTTCTTC. Protein sequence: CASSLVSPAEQFF.

The V and J genes are TRBV30 and TRBJ1-4, with D hard to call. Germline V gene lookup returns CDR1 GTSNPN and CDR2 SVGIG (reference sequence). CDR3 size: 12 residues. Trimming shortened V by 7 bases and J by 8 bases, and 14 bases separated the two germline ends. The CDR3 region is CASGRPFEKLFF. The CDR3 DNA follows: TGTGCCTCAGGACGGCCCTTCGAAAAACTGTTTTTT.

This rearrangement joins TRBV7-9 to TRBJ1-1, with unresolved D. Trimming pared 2 bases from V and 7 bases from J, leaving 14 bases between. Germline V gene data show CDR1 as SEHNR and CDR2 as FQNEAQ (reference sequence). The length of the CDR3 is 14 residues. In nucleotides, the CDR3 is TGTGCCAGCAGCTTACCAGGCCCCTGGGTTGAAGCTTTCTTT. It translates to CASSLPGPWVEAFF.

The rearrangement links TRBV6-1 to TRBJ2-5; no clear D. TRBJ2-7 explains the end of the DNA better; the J call may be wrong. Germline V gene lookup returns CDR1 MNHNS and CDR2 SASEGT. This CDR3 has 10 amino acids. Written as DNA, the CDR3 is TGTGCCAGCAGTCTCTACGAGCAGTACTTC. This translates into CASSLYEQYF.

This sequence joins TRBV27 and TRBJ2-1; 8 bases line up with TRBD2. CDR1 is MNHEY, CDR2 SMNVEV, per germline (reference sequence). Trimming cost V 6 bases and J 5 bases; bases outside gene matches: 9. This CDR3 has 15 amino acids. The CDR3 region has the DNA TGTGCCAGCAGCCCGTCTGGCGGGAGGAACAATGAGCAGTTCTTC. The encoded protein is CASSPSGGRNNEQFF.

This clone was detected only a few times. The rearrangement joins TRBV2 to TRBJ1-1; no reliable D call. CDR1 is SNHLY and CDR2 is FYNNEI in the germline V gene. The length of the CDR3 is 13 residues. Trimming cost V 6 bases and J 1 base, with 9 bases left between them. The CDR3 loop is CASRERGNTEAFF. CDR3 nucleotide sequence: TGTGCCAGCAGAGAACGGGGGAACACTGAAGCTTTCTTT. The variable domain in full, with the rest retrieved from reference TRBV2 and TRBJ1-1, is EPEVTQTPSHQVTQMGQEVILRCVPISNHLYFYWYRQILGQKVEFLVSFYNNEISEKSEIFDDQFSVERPDGSNFTLKIRSTKLEDSAMYFCASRERGNTEAFFGQGTRLTVV.

The chain employs TRBV7-2 and TRBJ2-5; 8 bases are shared with TRBD1. With V trimmed by 5 bases and J by 2 bases, 4 bases remained unmatched. This CDR3 has 14 amino acids. Germline values: CDR1 SGHTA, CDR2 FQGNSA. In nucleotides, the CDR3 is TGTGCCAGCAGCGTTAACAGGGGGCAAGAGACCCAGTACTTC. Its translation: CASSVNRGQETQYF.

The rearrangement links TRBV5-4 to TRBJ2-1; possibly TRBD2 for D (7 bases). Trimming took 5 bases from V and 3 from J, leaving 24 bases between them. Germline-derived CDR1 and CDR2 are SGHNT and YYREEE (reference sequence). This CDR3 comprises 18 residues. This CDR3 is CASSRAVGGANLYNEQFF. The CDR3 nucleotides read TGTGCCAGCAGTCGAGCCGTAGGGGGGGCAAACCTCTACAATGAGCAGTTCTTC.

The V call is TRBV5-1, the J call TRBJ2-5; 11 positions match TRBD2. Germline CDR1 and CDR2: SGHRS and YFSETQ. The CDR3 spans 16 residues. Trimming took 4 bases from V and 3 from J; bases not matched to a gene: 8. The CDR3 here is CASSLSSGGRKETQYF. CDR3 sequence (DNA): TGCGCCAGCAGCCTCTCTAGCGGGGGGCGGAAAGAGACCCAGTACTTC.

The genes are TRBV30 and TRBJ1-3; D call uncertain. CDR1 GTSNPN and CDR2 SVGIG come from the germline V gene (reference sequence). The V gene lost 0 bases and the J gene lost 9 bases, with 9 bases spanning the gap. CDR3 size: 12 residues. The CDR3: CAWSVLESTIYF. The CDR3 DNA reads as TGTGCCTGGAGTGTACTGGAGAGCACCATATATTTT.

The J gene is TRBJ2-2, the V gene TRBV2; D is unresolved. Between the trimmed V and J ends, which lost 0 bases and 6 bases, there was a span of 5 bases. The germline CDR1 and CDR2 sequences are SNHLY and FYNNEI. The CDR3 consists of 13 residues. Here the CDR3 DNA reads TGTGCCAGCAGTGAAGCGACCGCCGGGGAGCTGTTTTTT. This encodes CASSEATAGELFF.

The chain couples TRBV10-3 to TRBJ2-1; possible D gene TRBD1, 5 bases. The ends were cut back, 6 bases at V and 2 bases at J, with 20 bases in the middle. The CDR3 contains 17 residues. Germline CDR1 and CDR2: ENHRY and SYGVKD. For the CDR3, the DNA is TGTGCCATCAGCATGATATGGACATTGGGCACCTACAATGAGCAGTTCTTC. This translates into CAISMIWTLGTYNEQFF.

This chain joins TRBV7-9 and TRBJ1-2; TRBD1 matches at 7 bases. Germline CDR1 and CDR2: SEHNR and FQNEAQ (reference sequence). The V segment lost 5 bases and the J segment 5 bases; nucleotides outside the gene matches: 2. The CDR3 totals 12 residues. CDR3 sequence: CASSPTGYGYTF. In DNA, the CDR3 is TGTGCCAGCAGCCCGACAGGGTATGGCTACACCTTC.

This chain links TRBV7-3 with TRBJ2-1; 7 nucleotides agree with TRBD2. With 4 bases clipped from V and 4 bases from J, the junction kept 7 bases outside the gene matches. Per germline, CDR1 SGHTA and CDR2 FQGTGA. This CDR3 contains 15 residues. CDR3: CASSSRGSSYNEQFF. The CDR3 DNA sequence: TGTGCCAGCAGCTCTCGCGGGAGCTCTTACAATGAGCAGTTCTTC.